Listed below are T cell receptor beta chains from one sample, sequenced in a study of TIL therapy for anti-PD-1-resistant metastatic lung cancer. Measured with immunoSEQ multiplex PCR; TCRdb has only the in-frame clones, and not every one. This sample has around 59,000 clones, with under 75% found just once. The source material was blood, sampled at baseline. All receptors come from a person aged 25 to 79 with non-small cell lung cancer. CDR3s include the opening cysteine and the closing phenylalanine or tryptophan. The D gene is left open where the match is weak. Size values are once, few and many counts, or a class for expanded clones, and some rows have none.

V,D,size,J,CDR3,DNA
TRBV28,TRBD1,.,TRBJ1-2,CASSTGATGGMRYGYTF,TGTGCCAGCAGCACTGGGGCCACAGGGGGGATGAGGTATGGCTACACCTTC
TRBV7-9,.,.,TRBJ2-5,CASSLARGLQETQYF,TGTGCCAGCAGCTTAGCGCGGGGCCTCCAAGAGACCCAGTACTTC
TRBV11-3,TRBD1,few,TRBJ1-6,CASSRQGRSPLHF,TGTGCCAGCAGCCGACAGGGGAGATCACCCCTCCACTTT
TRBV2,.,.,TRBJ2-4,CASLPQAFAGGAKNIQYF,TGTGCCAGCCTCCCCCAAGCATTTGCAGGGGGGGCTAAAAACATTCAGTACTTC
TRBV5-1,.,few,TRBJ1-1,CASSLNHGRTLEGTEAFF,TGCGCCAGCAGCTTAAACCATGGGAGGACCCTGGAGGGCACTGAAGCTTTCTTT
TRBV5-1,TRBD2,few,TRBJ2-3,CASSRGTSGSSRDAKQYF,TGCGCCAGCAGCCGGGGGACTAGCGGGAGCTCTCGGGACGCGAAGCAGTATTTT
TRBV5-8,.,.,TRBJ2-2,CASRIASGELFF,TGTGCCAGCAGGATAGCGTCCGGGGAGCTGTTTTTT
TRBV6-1,.,.,TRBJ2-7,CASSEGYSYEQYF,TGTGCCAGCAGTGAAGGATATAGCTACGAGCAGTACTTC
TRBV7-3,TRBD2,.,TRBJ2-2,CASSFGRAGTNGELFF,TGTGCCAGCAGCTTTGGGAGGGCGGGTACCAACGGGGAGCTGTTTTTT
TRBV28,TRBD1,.,TRBJ1-6,CAIKGTGEGSPLHF,TGTGCCATCAAAGGTACAGGGGAGGGTTCACCCCTCCACTTT
TRBV28,TRBD1,many,TRBJ1-6,CASSQPGQGLSSYNSPLHF,TGTGCCAGCAGCCAACCGGGACAGGGGCTAAGCTCCTATAATTCACCCCTCCACTTT
TRBV18,.,.,TRBJ2-6,CASSPPPGANVLTF,TGTGCCAGCTCACCCCCCCCAGGGGCCAACGTCCTGACTTTC
TRBV7-3,.,.,TRBJ2-1,CASSLNGPGYNEQFF,TGTGCCAGCAGCTTAAATGGTCCAGGATACAATGAGCAGTTCTTC
TRBV5-6,.,.,TRBJ2-7,CASSLAGAVHEQYF,TGTGCCAGCAGCTTGGCGGGAGCCGTACACGAGCAGTACTTC
TRBV7-2,.,.,TRBJ2-7,CASSLAYSSVYEQYF,TGTGCCAGCAGCTTAGCTTACAGTTCGGTCTACGAGCAGTACTTC
TRBV11-1,.,.,TRBJ1-2,CASSPGHLGNYGYTF,TGTGCCAGCAGCCCGGGTCACCTGGGTAACTATGGCTACACCTTC
TRBV6-5,.,.,TRBJ2-3,CASSYSARGDTQYF,TGTGCCAGCAGTTACTCGGCCAGGGGTGACACGCAGTATTTT
TRBV5-1,.,.,TRBJ2-5,CASSLVQETQYF,TGCGCCAGCAGCTTGGTGCAAGAGACCCAGTACTTC
TRBV6-1,.,.,TRBJ2-7,CASTLELFSYEQYF,TGTGCCAGCACGTTGGAGTTATTCTCCTACGAGCAGTACTTC
TRBV5-1,TRBD1,.,TRBJ2-5,CASSLVDRGGETQYF,TGCGCCAGCAGCTTGGTGGACAGGGGAGGTGAGACCCAGTACTTC
TRBV6-5,TRBD1,.,TRBJ1-1,CASSWDRGVTEAFF,TGTGCCAGCAGTTGGGACAGGGGAGTCACTGAAGCTTTCTTT
TRBV7-3,TRBD1,.,TRBJ2-1,CASSLLGTGNNEQFF,TGTGCCAGCAGCTTATTGGGGACAGGGAACAATGAGCAGTTCTTC
TRBV27,.,medium-sized,TRBJ2-7,CASSEGGEQYF,TGTGCCAGCTCTGAAGGAGGCGAGCAGTACTTC
TRBV29-1,.,few,TRBJ2-1,CSGGTADNEQFF,TGCAGCGGCGGGACAGCGGACAATGAGCAGTTCTTC
TRBV7-9,TRBD2,.,TRBJ2-3,CASSFTSGLTDTQYF,TGTGCCAGCAGCTTTACTAGCGGACTCACAGATACGCAGTATTTT
TRBV4-2,.,.,TRBJ2-7,CASSRTDGDSYEQYF,TGTGCCAGCAGCCGAACCGACGGGGACTCCTACGAGCAGTACTTC
TRBV5-4,.,once,TRBJ1-6,CASSLGFSYNSPLHF,TGTGCCAGCAGCTTGGGCTTTTCCTATAATTCACCCCTCCACTTT
TRBV29-1,TRBD1,.,TRBJ1-5,CSVGGQGMNQPQHF,TGCAGCGTGGGGGGACAGGGAATGAATCAGCCCCAGCATTTT
TRBV11-1,TRBD1,many,TRBJ2-7,CASSLGQTSSYEQYF,TGTGCCAGCAGCCTGGGACAGACTTCCTCCTACGAGCAGTACTTC
TRBV6-5,TRBD1,.,TRBJ2-7,CASRRRDRAHEQYF,TGTGCCAGCAGGCGCCGGGACAGGGCCCACGAGCAGTACTTC
TRBV28,TRBD2,.,TRBJ2-3,CASSTGAGGTDTQYF,TGTGCCAGCAGTACCGGGGCGGGGGGAACAGATACGCAGTATTTT
TRBV4-2,.,.,TRBJ2-1,CASSQGGSWGSYNEQFF,TGTGCCAGCAGCCAAGGGGGCTCTTGGGGCTCCTACAATGAGCAGTTCTTC
TRBV28,TRBD1,few,TRBJ1-1,CASSLIDRGSTEAFF,TGTGCCAGCAGTCTAATAGACAGGGGAAGCACTGAAGCTTTCTTT
TRBV6-5,.,.,TRBJ1-1,CASSRPGANTEAFF,TGTGCCAGCAGTCGCCCGGGAGCGAACACTGAAGCTTTCTTT
TRBV2,TRBD2,.,TRBJ2-1,CASRARDYENDEQFF,TGTGCCAGCAGAGCCCGGGACTACGAAAACGATGAGCAGTTCTTC
TRBV29-1,.,.,TRBJ2-2,CSVEDPANTGELFF,TGCAGCGTTGAAGATCCCGCGAACACCGGGGAGCTGTTTTTT
TRBV7-9,.,few,TRBJ2-1,CASNLGDEQFF,TGTGCCAGCAACCTCGGGGATGAGCAGTTCTTC
TRBV29-1,TRBD1,.,TRBJ1-4,CSGGTANEKLFF,TGCAGCGGGGGGACAGCTAATGAAAAACTGTTTTTT
TRBV6-1,TRBD1,.,TRBJ1-2,CASRQGAYWATF,TGTGCCAGCAGGCAGGGGGCGTACTGGGCCACCTTC
TRBV4-1,TRBD1,.,TRBJ2-4,CASSPYPNMDRGNIQYF,TGCGCCAGCAGCCCATACCCCAATATGGACAGGGGAAACATTCAGTACTTC
TRBV7-8,TRBD2,few,TRBJ2-7,CASSLSSGPSEQYF,TGTGCCAGCAGCTTATCTAGCGGGCCTTCCGAGCAGTACTTC
TRBV7-9,.,.,TRBJ1-5,CASSPGRGGNEPQHF,TGTGCCAGCAGCCCAGGGCGCGGGGGTAATGAGCCCCAGCATTTT
TRBV11-2,.,.,TRBJ2-1,CASGGTEQFF,TGTGCCAGCGGAGGGACCGAGCAGTTCTTC
TRBV15,.,.,TRBJ2-5,CATSRDIAWTQYF,TGTGCCACCAGCAGAGATATTGCGTGGACCCAGTACTTC
TRBV5-1,.,.,TRBJ1-1,CASSLETRERTEAFF,TGCGCCAGCAGCTTGGAAACCAGGGAGCGCACTGAAGCTTTCTTT
TRBV11-1,.,few,TRBJ1-6,CASSPQWANSPLHF,TGTGCCAGCAGCCCACAGTGGGCCAATTCACCCCTCCACTTT
TRBV11-2,TRBD2,.,TRBJ2-7,CASSLGGTRKLEQYF,TGTGCCAGCAGCTTAGGCGGGACTAGAAAACTCGAGCAGTACTTC
TRBV18,.,.,TRBJ2-4,CASSPEDGSRLVQYF,TGTGCCAGCTCACCGGAGGACGGGAGCCGCCTGGTTCAGTACTTC
TRBV19,TRBD1,few,TRBJ1-1,CASSKTGGRTEAFF,TGTGCCAGTAGCAAAACAGGGGGAAGGACTGAAGCTTTCTTT
TRBV11-2,TRBD1,.,TRBJ2-1,CASSRQGQGSYNEQFF,TGTGCCAGCAGCCGCCAGGGACAGGGTTCCTACAATGAGCAGTTCTTC
TRBV12-5,.,.,TRBJ1-1,CASGTREGTEAFF,TGTGCTAGTGGTACCCGGGAGGGGACTGAAGCTTTCTTT
TRBV18,.,few,TRBJ1-1,CASSPPGANGGTEAFF,TGTGCCAGCTCACCCCCCGGGGCCAATGGTGGCACTGAAGCTTTCTTT
TRBV15,.,.,TRBJ1-2,CATGRDRTRAPGGYTF,TGTGCCACCGGCAGAGACCGGACCAGGGCACCCGGTGGCTACACCTTC
TRBV7-2,.,.,TRBJ2-1,CASSIGLWTGNEQFF,TGTGCCAGCAGCATCGGGCTCTGGACGGGCAATGAGCAGTTCTTC
TRBV7-3,.,.,TRBJ2-1,CASSLTGVENEQFF,TGTGCCAGCAGCTTAACGGGAGTGGAAAATGAGCAGTTCTTC
TRBV5-1,.,.,TRBJ1-1,CASSPRTDEVEAFF,TGCGCCAGCAGCCCGCGGACGGATGAGGTTGAAGCTTTCTTT
TRBV7-9,TRBD1,.,TRBJ1-1,CASRPSLDRAHTEAFF,TGTGCCAGCAGACCCTCTTTGGACAGGGCGCATACTGAAGCTTTCTTT